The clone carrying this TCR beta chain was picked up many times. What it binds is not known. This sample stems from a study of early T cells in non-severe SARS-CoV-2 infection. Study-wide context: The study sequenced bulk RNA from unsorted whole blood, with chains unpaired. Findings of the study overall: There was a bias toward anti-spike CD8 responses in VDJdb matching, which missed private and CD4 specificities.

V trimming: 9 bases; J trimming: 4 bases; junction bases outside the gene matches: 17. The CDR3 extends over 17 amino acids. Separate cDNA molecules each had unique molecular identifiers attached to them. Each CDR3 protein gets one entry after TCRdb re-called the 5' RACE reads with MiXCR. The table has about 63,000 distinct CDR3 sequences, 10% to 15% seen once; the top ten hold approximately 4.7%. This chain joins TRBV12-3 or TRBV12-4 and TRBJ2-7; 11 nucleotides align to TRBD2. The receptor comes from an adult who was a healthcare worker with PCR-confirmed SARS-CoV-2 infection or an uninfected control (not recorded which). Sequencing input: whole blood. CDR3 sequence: CASRPPPTSGGGYEQYF. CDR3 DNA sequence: TGTGCCAGTCGGCCCCCACCCACTAGCGGGGGAGGGTACGAGCAGTACTTC.